This TCR beta chain emerged from a study of identical twins. One entry per CDR3 protein, called by TCRdb with MiXCR from the 5' RACE reads. The data hold a few hundred thousand distinct CDR3 sequences, with roughly a quarter observed a single time. A further study also used this sample, focusing on T cells expressing NK-cell markers.

The material sequenced was CD4+ T cells sorted from blood. The receptor comes from a woman aged 18 to 35 in good health.

The CDR3 loop is CAISESNGWNEQYF. CDR3 DNA sequence: TGTGCCATCAGTGAGTCTAACGGGTGGAACGAGCAGTACTTC. The chain links TRBV10-3 to TRBJ2-7; D gene ambiguous. CDR1 ENHRY and CDR2 SYGVKD come from the germline V gene. The CDR3 contains 14 residues. The germline V and J ends were trimmed by 0 bases and 5 bases, with 11 bases remaining between them.